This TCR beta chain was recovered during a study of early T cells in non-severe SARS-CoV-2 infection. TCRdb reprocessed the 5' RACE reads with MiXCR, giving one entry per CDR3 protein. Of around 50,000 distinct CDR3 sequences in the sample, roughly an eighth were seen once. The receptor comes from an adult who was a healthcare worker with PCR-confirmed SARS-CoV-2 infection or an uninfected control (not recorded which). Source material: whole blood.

CDR3 protein: CASSLFGGEQYF. The CDR3 DNA sequence: TGCGCCAGCAGCTTGTTTGGGGGCGAGCAGTACTTC. The chain has TRBV5-1 and TRBJ2-7; D may be TRBD1 or TRBD2 (5 bases each). With 1 base removed from V and 6 bases from J, the gap between germline ends came to 8 bases. CDR1 and CDR2 from the germline V gene are SGHRS and YFSETQ. The CDR3 is 12 amino acids.